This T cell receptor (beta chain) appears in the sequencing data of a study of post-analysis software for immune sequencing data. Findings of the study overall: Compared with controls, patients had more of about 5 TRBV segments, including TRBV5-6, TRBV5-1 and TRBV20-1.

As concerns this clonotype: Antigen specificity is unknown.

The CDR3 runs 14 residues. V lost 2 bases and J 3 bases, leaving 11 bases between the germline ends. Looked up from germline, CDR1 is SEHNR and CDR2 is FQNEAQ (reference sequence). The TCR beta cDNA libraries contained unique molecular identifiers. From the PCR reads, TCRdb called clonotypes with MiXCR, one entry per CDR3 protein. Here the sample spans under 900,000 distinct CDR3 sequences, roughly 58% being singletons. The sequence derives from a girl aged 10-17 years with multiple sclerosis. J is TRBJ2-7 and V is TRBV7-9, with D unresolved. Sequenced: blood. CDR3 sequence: CASSLSSGDYEQYF. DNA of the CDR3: TGTGCCAGCAGCTTATCTAGTGGGGACTACGAGCAGTACTTC.